This entry features one TCR beta chain sequence. Its antigen remains unidentified. This entry comes from a study of shared clonotypes between healthy human individuals. Study-level points and caveats: Sampling included only blood; tissue repertoires likely differ. Clonotypes not shared had lower generation probabilities than those common to all four donors.

Naive CD8 cells comprised CD45RO-negative, CCR7-positively selected cells, excluding terminally differentiated effector memory CD45RA+ cells. Clones were read by immunoSEQ multiplex PCR, and TCRdb kept only the in-frame ones, dropping some. The sample lists roughly 1,800,000 clones; about 94% were seen once. The sequence derives from a man in his late teens or twenties in good health. The sequenced sample was naive CD8+ T cells sorted from blood.

Here the CDR3 reads CASSLSDSVYEQYF. The CDR3 nucleotides read TGTGCCAGCAGTTTATCGGACAGTGTCTACGAGCAGTACTTC. V is TRBV27 and J is TRBJ2-7; D is perhaps TRBD1 (6 bases). CDR1 and CDR2 from the germline V gene are MNHEY and SMNVEV (reference sequence). The V end lost 0 bases, the J end lost 3 bases, and 9 bases lay between the germline ends. CDR3 size: 14 residues.